The next 27 T cell receptor beta chains were all read from a single sample in a study of control samples from healthy donors and cancer patients (dated by TCRdb to about 2020). The library was generated by the immunoSEQ multiplex PCR assay. Imported from immuneACCESS, the table was reduced by TCRdb to in-frame sequences with V and J called. These copies leave out some clones; in studies compared against another copy, an unresolved V gene accounts for under half, and the cause of the remainder is not known. This sample comprises about 69,000 clones, 84% of them detected only once. The ten largest clones capture about 3% of the sample. The source material was PBMCs. Every receptor here comes from a woman in her forties or fifties with lung cancer.

The V and J genes are TRBV6-5 and TRBJ1-1; the D is unclear. Germline CDR1 MNHEY, CDR2 SVGAGI. V was trimmed by 5 bases and J by 8 bases, leaving 18 bases between them. The CDR3 runs 14 residues. The CDR3 nucleotides read TGTGCCAGCAGTATACACTCGGGTGCGGGGGAAGCTTTCTTT. It translates to CASSIHSGAGEAFF.

V gene TRBV7-2 combines with J gene TRBJ1-1, with D uncertain. Germline assignment: CDR1 SGHTA and CDR2 FQGNSA. The CDR3 runs to 11 residues. The V gene lost 5 bases and the J gene lost 10 bases, with 11 bases spanning the gap. The CDR3 DNA sequence: TGTGCCAGCAGCCAACACGTAGGAGCTTTCTTT. This codes for CASSQHVGAFF.

V is TRBV18 and J is TRBJ1-2, with D tentatively TRBD1 (5 bases). V was shortened by 0 bases and J by 8 bases, with 10 bases between the two germline ends. The CDR3 contains 13 residues. Germline V CDR1 and CDR2: KGHSH, LQKENI. CDR3 in DNA: TGTGCCAGCTCACCACCGGCAGGGTTCGGCTACACCTTC. This sequence encodes CASSPPAGFGYTF.

This clone was counted a few times. This chain uses TRBV7-9 with TRBJ2-4; no reliable D call. The CDR3 covers 16 residues. Germline V gene data show CDR1 as SEHNR and CDR2 as FQNEAQ (reference sequence). V was clipped by 5 bases and J by 0 bases, with 14 bases between them. CDR3 nucleotide sequence: TGTGCCAGCAGCCCCTTGACAAGTCTAGCCAAAAACATTCAGTACTTC. Amino acid sequence: CASSPLTSLAKNIQYF.

Here the CDR3 DNA reads TGTGCCAGCAGCTTAGTGCCTAGCGGGGTTGGGACAGATACGCAGTATTTT. This codes for CASSLVPSGVGTDTQYF. This chain joins TRBV7-2 and TRBJ2-3, with TRBD2 matching 9 bases. Germline V CDR1 and CDR2: SGHTA, FQGNSA. The V gene end was trimmed by 1 base and the J gene end by 3 bases; junction bases not matched to a gene: 8. CDR3 length: 17 amino acids.

J is TRBJ1-1 and V is TRBV27; D is unclear. The CDR3 sequence is 15 residues long. Trimming removed 0 bases from V and 1 base from J, with 9 bases in between. Germline assignment: CDR1 MNHEY and CDR2 SMNVEV (reference sequence). The CDR3: CASSLSPNGNTEAFF. The CDR3 coding sequence is TGTGCCAGCAGTTTATCGCCCAACGGGAACACTGAAGCTTTCTTT.

The CDR3 bases are TGTGCCAGCAGCTTGGCAGGGCCCACTGAAGCTTTCTTT. Its protein product is CASSLAGPTEAFF. This rearrangement joins TRBV5-5 to TRBJ1-1; D is perhaps TRBD1 (5 bases). Trimming stripped 0 bases from V and 4 bases from J, with 7 bases between. Looked up from germline, CDR1 is SGHKS and CDR2 is YYEKEE (reference sequence). The CDR3 totals 13 residues.

The rearrangement uses TRBV9 and TRBJ2-1; 10 bases are a match to TRBD1. The CDR3 extends over 15 amino acids. In germline, CDR1 is SGDLS, CDR2 YYNGEE. The J segment lost 6 bases and the V segment lost 3 bases, leaving 6 bases of the junction unmatched. The CDR3 region is CASSAGTGEGNEQFF. DNA for the CDR3: TGTGCCAGCAGCGCCGGGACAGGGGAAGGCAATGAGCAGTTCTTC.

This clone was seen a handful of times. V usage is TRBV10-2 and J usage is TRBJ2-2; unclear D gene. Germline values: CDR1 WSHSY, CDR2 SAAADI. Trimming took off 4 bases at V and 0 bases at J, with 12 bases between the two ends. CDR3 length: 16 residues. The CDR3 here is CASSGLAVANTGELFF. CDR3 sequence (DNA): TGCGCCAGCAGTGGACTTGCAGTCGCGAACACCGGGGAGCTGTTTTTT.

This chain links TRBV2 with TRBJ2-1, with 8 bases identical to TRBD2. This CDR3 comprises 13 residues. Germline V gene sequence: CDR1 SNHLY, CDR2 FYNNEI. V gave up 4 bases and J gave up 7 bases; unmatched junction bases: 3. The DNA for the CDR3 is TGTGCCAGCAGTGCCGGGAGGGTAAATGAGCAGTTCTTC. It encodes CASSAGRVNEQFF.

This sequence joins TRBV19 and TRBJ1-3, with D uncertain. Trimming shortened V by 8 bases and J by 0 bases, and 8 bases separated the two germline ends. CDR3 length equals 13 residues. From germline, CDR1 is LNHDA and CDR2 SQIVND (reference sequence). The CDR3 reads CASSLPSGNTIYF. The CDR3 bases are TGTGCCAGTTCCCTTCCCTCTGGAAACACCATATATTTT.

The rearrangement links TRBV11-3 to TRBJ2-2, with 9 bases matching TRBD1. Germline assignment: CDR1 SGHNT and CDR2 YENEEA. V shed 1 base, J shed 4 bases, and the junction held 1 base outside the gene matches. This CDR3 region has 15 residues. The CDR3 region has the DNA TGTGCCAGCAGCTTAGGGGACAGGGTCACCGGGGAGCTGTTTTTT. Translating it yields CASSLGDRVTGELFF.

The V call is TRBV21-1, the J call TRBJ2-5. TRBV21-1 is described as a pseudogene. There are 15 residues in the CDR3. The CDR3 here is CASSKVTAVQETQYF. The CDR3 DNA reads TGTGCCAGCAGCAAAGTGACAGCGGTCCAAGAGACCCAGTACTTC.

This chain joins TRBV7-2 and TRBJ2-1; a weak D match, TRBD2 (6 bases). Trimming pared 5 bases from V and 5 bases from J, leaving 10 bases between. The CDR3 runs to 13 residues. Germline CDR1 is SGHTA and CDR2 is FQGNSA. CDR3 region: CASSIGGDNEQFF. The CDR3 bases are TGTGCCAGCAGCATAGGAGGGGACAATGAGCAGTTCTTC. The whole variable domain, remainder taken from reference TRBV7-2 and TRBJ2-1, is GAGVSQSPSNKVTEKGKDVELRCDPISGHTALYWYRQSLGQGLEFLIYFQGNSAPDKSGLPSDRFSAERTGGSVSTLTIQRTQQEDSAVYLCASSIGGDNEQFFGPGTRLTVL.

The CDR3 loop is CASSLEGSLRANVLTF. In DNA form, the CDR3 reads TGCGCCAGCTCCCTGGAAGGTTCCCTCCGGGCCAACGTCCTGACTTTC. The chain carries TRBV5-1 and TRBJ2-6, with unresolved D. The CDR3 has 16 amino acids. Germline V lookup: CDR1 SGHRS, CDR2 YFSETQ. V lost 7 bases and J 5 bases, leaving 19 bases between the germline ends.

This sequence joins TRBV7-9 and TRBJ1-3; D might be TRBD1 (6 bases). The CDR3 has 17 residues. Germline V gene lookup returns CDR1 SEHNR and CDR2 FQNEAQ (reference sequence). V was clipped by 4 bases and J by 3 bases, with 19 bases between them. CDR3 sequence: CASSSRSGTPNGNTIYF. The CDR3 coding sequence is TGTGCCAGCAGCTCAAGGAGTGGGACACCAAATGGAAACACCATATATTTT.

This chain uses TRBV5-5 with TRBJ1-1, with D unclear. Germline CDR1 SGHKS, CDR2 YYEKEE (reference sequence). The CDR3 length is 14 residues. Between the trimmed V and J ends, which lost 0 bases and 3 bases, there was a span of 9 bases. Here the CDR3 DNA reads TGTGCCAGCAGCTTGGCCGGCTGGGACACTGAAGCTTTCTTT. This sequence encodes CASSLAGWDTEAFF.

J is TRBJ1-2 and V is TRBV27; 9 bases fit TRBD1. Germline V CDR1 and CDR2: MNHEY, SMNVEV (reference sequence). This CDR3 has 14 amino acids. V was clipped by 6 bases and J by 4 bases; unmatched bases: 6. The CDR3 protein is CASSPTGGFYGYTF. Written as DNA, the CDR3 is TGTGCCAGCAGCCCAACAGGGGGCTTCTATGGCTACACCTTC.

The rearrangement uses TRBV2 and TRBJ1-5; D is unclear. Trimming cost V 6 bases and J 7 bases, with 16 bases left between them. From germline, CDR1 is SNHLY and CDR2 FYNNEI. CDR3 length: 14 amino acids. CDR3 sequence reads: CASSSHPVGQPQHF. The CDR3 coding sequence is TGTGCCAGCAGCTCACACCCGGTCGGACAGCCCCAGCATTTT.

The CDR3 coding sequence is TGTGCCAGCAGTCCCGACAGCGGGGGCTACTATGGCTACACCTTC. This translates into CASSPDSGGYYGYTF. The chain is built from TRBV27 and TRBJ1-2; tentatively, D is TRBD1 (6 bases). Trimming removed 5 bases at V and 3 bases at J, with 16 bases between. CDR3 length equals 15 residues. The germline gives CDR1 MNHEY, CDR2 SMNVEV (reference sequence).

The chain couples TRBV15 to TRBJ2-5, with D perhaps being TRBD1 or TRBD2 (6 bases each). There are 15 residues in the CDR3. V was trimmed by 3 bases and J by 5 bases, leaving 16 bases between them. The germline V gene encodes CDR1 LNHNV and CDR2 YYDKDF (reference sequence). The CDR3 protein is CATSREGDLGETQYF. The CDR3 DNA reads as TGTGCCACCAGCAGGGAGGGGGATTTGGGGGAGACCCAGTACTTC.

This clone has only one observation. DNA of the CDR3: TGTGCCAGCTGTATTACCGGGACGTCCACTGAAGCTTTCTTT. This codes for CASCITGTSTEAFF. This chain connects TRBV11-3 to TRBJ1-1, with D possibly being TRBD1 (5 bases). CDR1 SGHNT and CDR2 YENEEA come from the germline V gene. V dropped 8 bases and J dropped 4 bases, with 17 bases sitting between them. The CDR3 spans 14 residues. The whole variable domain, remainder taken from reference TRBV11-3 and TRBJ1-1, is EAGVVQSPRYKIIEKKQPVAFWCNPISGHNTLYWYLQNLGQGPELLIRYENEEAVDDSQLPKDRFSAERLKGVDSTLKIQPAELGDSAVYLCASCITGTSTEAFFGQGTRLTVV.

CDR3: CAKGLAGDLHIHGTQYF. As DNA, the CDR3 is TGTGCCAAGGGACTAGCGGGGGACCTACATATACACGGTACGCAGTATTTT. V is TRBV9 and J is TRBJ2-3; TRBD2 matches 14 bases. The length of the CDR3 is 17 residues. J lost 8 bases, V lost 9 bases, and 17 bases had no gene match. Germline-derived CDR1 and CDR2 are SGDLS and YYNGEE.

V gene TRBV7-2 combines with J gene TRBJ2-1, with 11 bases aligning to TRBD2. Losses at the gene ends were 0 bases for V and 5 bases for J; bases not matched to a gene: 3. This CDR3 is built from 16 residues. Germline lookup yields CDR1 SGHTA and CDR2 FQGNSA. The CDR3: CASSLALAGGNNEQFF. CDR3 DNA: TGTGCCAGCAGCTTAGCCCTAGCGGGGGGCAACAATGAGCAGTTCTTC.

The chain uses TRBV9 and TRBJ2-1, with 7 positions matching TRBD2. Trimming took 1 base from V and 8 from J; bases not matched to a gene: 6. Per germline, CDR1 SGDLS and CDR2 YYNGEE. The CDR3 is 14 amino acids. The CDR3 region is CASSVRTSGDEQFF. The CDR3 nucleotides read TGTGCCAGCAGCGTAAGGACTAGTGGGGATGAGCAGTTCTTC.

The chain links TRBV7-2 to TRBJ1-1; the match to TRBD1 covers 8 bases. The CDR3 sequence is 14 residues long. Per germline, CDR1 SGHTA and CDR2 FQGNSA. J gave up 11 bases and V 1 base, and 9 bases lay outside the gene matches. The CDR3 loop reads CASSLDDRGRGAFF. CDR3 DNA: TGTGCCAGCAGCTTAGATGACAGGGGCAGGGGGGCTTTCTTT.

The chain joins TRBV28 to TRBJ1-2, with no clear D. Trimming stripped 2 bases from V and 7 bases from J, with 8 bases between. CDR1 MDHEN and CDR2 SYDVKM come from the germline V gene. This CDR3 contains 12 residues. The CDR3 DNA reads as TGTGCCAGCAGTTTAGGACCCACTGGCTACACCTTC. The encoded protein is CASSLGPTGYTF.